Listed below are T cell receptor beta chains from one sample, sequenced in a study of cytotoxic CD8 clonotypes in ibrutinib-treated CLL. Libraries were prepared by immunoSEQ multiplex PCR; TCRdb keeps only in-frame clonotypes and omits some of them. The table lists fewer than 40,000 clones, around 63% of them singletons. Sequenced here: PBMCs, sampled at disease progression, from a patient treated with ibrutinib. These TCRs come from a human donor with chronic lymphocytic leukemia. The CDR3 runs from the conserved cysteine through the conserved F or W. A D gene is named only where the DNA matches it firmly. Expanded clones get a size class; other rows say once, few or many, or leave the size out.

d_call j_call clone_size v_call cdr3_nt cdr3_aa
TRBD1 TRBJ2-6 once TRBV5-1 TGCGCCAGCAGCCCGGGACAGGGGGGCTCTGGGGCCAACGTCCTGACTTTC CASSPGQGGSGANVLTF
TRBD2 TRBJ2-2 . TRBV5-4 TGTGCCAGCACCCGAGGCCTAGCGGGAGGGCCAACCGGGGAGCTGTTTTTT CASTRGLAGGPTGELFF
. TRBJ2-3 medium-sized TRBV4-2 TGTGCCAGCAGCCAAGATACGGGAACAGATACGCAGTATTTT CASSQDTGTDTQYF
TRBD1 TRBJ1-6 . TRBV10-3 TGTGCCATCAAACAAGGGGGCCTCGGGAATTCACCCCTCCACTTT CAIKQGGLGNSPLHF
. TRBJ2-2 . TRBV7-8 TGTGCCAGCAGTCGCACTCGTTCCGGGGAGCTGTTTTTT CASSRTRSGELFF
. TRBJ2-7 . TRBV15 TGTGCCACCAGCGGAAGATCGGGACCCTACGAGCAGTACTTC CATSGRSGPYEQYF
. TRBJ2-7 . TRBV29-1 TGCAGCGTTGAAGCCAGGGATAAGCAGACCTACGAGCAGTACTTC CSVEARDKQTYEQYF
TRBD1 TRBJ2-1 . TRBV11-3 TGTGCCAGCAGCTTAGACTCCGGGACAGGGATGAATGAGCAGTTCTTC CASSLDSGTGMNEQFF
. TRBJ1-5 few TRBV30 TGTGCCTGGAGCGTCGGGTTCAGCAATCAGCCCCAGCATTTT CAWSVGFSNQPQHF
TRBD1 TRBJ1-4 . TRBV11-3 TGTGCCAGCAGCCACAGGGGTTACAGTGAAAAACTGTTTTTT CASSHRGYSEKLFF
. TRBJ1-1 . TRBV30 TGTGCCTGGAAGAAAGGGATCATGAACACTGAAGCTTTCTTT CAWKKGIMNTEAFF
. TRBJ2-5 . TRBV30 TGTGCCTGGAGGACGGTGGGGGGGCGTCAAGAGACCCAGTACTTC CAWRTVGGRQETQYF
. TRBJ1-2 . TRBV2 TGTGCCAGCAGCTCACGGGATTCAGCTAACTATGGCTACACCTTC CASSSRDSANYGYTF
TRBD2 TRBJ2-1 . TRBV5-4 TGTGCCAGCAGCCCCCTGCTAAGCGGGAGGGCGTATAATGAGCAGTTCTTC CASSPLLSGRAYNEQFF
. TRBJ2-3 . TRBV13 TGTGCCAGCAGCTTAGGGTCCCTGGTGGAAGTAGATACGCAGTATTTT CASSLGSLVEVDTQYF
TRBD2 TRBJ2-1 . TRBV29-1 TGCAGCGGGGTCGGACTAGCGGGAAGGCATGAGCAGTTCTTC CSGVGLAGRHEQFF
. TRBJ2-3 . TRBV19 TGTGCCAGTAAAACAGGCCAGGGCTTCACAGATACGCAGTATTTT CASKTGQGFTDTQYF
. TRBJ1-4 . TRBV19 TGTGCCAGTAGCCAAACGGTCGCCGGAACTAATGAAAAACTGTTTTTT CASSQTVAGTNEKLFF
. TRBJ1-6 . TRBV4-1 TGCGCCAGCAGCCACCAGGATGGAATCGTGTCACCCCTCCACTTT CASSHQDGIVSPLHF
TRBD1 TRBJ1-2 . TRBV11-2 TGTGCCAGCAGCTTAGATAATGCGCCGGGACAGGACGGCTACACCTTC CASSLDNAPGQDGYTF
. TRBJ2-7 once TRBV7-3 TGTGCCAGCAGCGCCCATCCAGGGCGCGAGCAGTACTTC CASSAHPGREQYF
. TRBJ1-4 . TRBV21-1 TGTGCCAGCAGCAAAGGCCCTGATAATGAAAAACTGTTTTTT CASSKGPDNEKLFF
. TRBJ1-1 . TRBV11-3 TGTGCCAGCAGCCCTCCGCGGCAGGGGATGAACACTGAAGCTTTCTTT CASSPPRQGMNTEAFF
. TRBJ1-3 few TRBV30 TGTGCCTGGAGTGGTACGGTCTCTGGAAACACCATATATTTT CAWSGTVSGNTIYF
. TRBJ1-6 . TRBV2 TGTGCCAGCAGTGCGGGGACGTCGCCACCCCTCCACTTT CASSAGTSPPLHF
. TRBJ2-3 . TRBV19 TGTGCCAGTAGTATGGTCCTAGCTAATACGCAGTATTTT CASSMVLANTQYF
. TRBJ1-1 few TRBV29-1 TGCAGCGTTGTGGGGACCGCCCTCACTGAAGCTTTCTTT CSVVGTALTEAFF
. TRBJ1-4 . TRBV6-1 TGTGCCAGCAGTGACCATTCGGGGACTGAAAAACTGTTTTTT CASSDHSGTEKLFF
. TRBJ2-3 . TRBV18 TGTGCCAGCTCACGAGGGGGGGTGGAGACTGCGCAGTATTTT CASSRGGVETAQYF
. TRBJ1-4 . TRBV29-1 TGCAGCGTTGCCACGAATAATGAAAAACTGTTTTTT CSVATNNEKLFF
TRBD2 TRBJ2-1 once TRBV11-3 TGTGCCAGCAGCTTAGGCGGGAGCCTGAGAAATGAGCAGTTCTTC CASSLGGSLRNEQFF
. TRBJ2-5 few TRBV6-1 TGTGCCAGCACCGGAGAGACCCAGTACTTC CASTGETQYF
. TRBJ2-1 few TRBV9 TGTGCCAGCAGCGGCGACCTCGGGTACAATGAGCAGTTCTTC CASSGDLGYNEQFF
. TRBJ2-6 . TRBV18 TGTGCCAGCTCACCCGACTTCTCTGGGGCCAACGTCCTGACTTTC CASSPDFSGANVLTF
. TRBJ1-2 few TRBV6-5 TGTGCCAGCAGTCCCCTTGGGGGGAGCTATGGCTACACCTTC CASSPLGGSYGYTF
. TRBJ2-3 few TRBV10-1 TGCGCCAGCAGTGAGTCAGGGGGACTACCCACAGATACGCAGTATTTT CASSESGGLPTDTQYF
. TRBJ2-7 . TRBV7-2 TGTGCCAGCAGCTTAGCAGGGGGAAATGGCGAGCAGTACTTC CASSLAGGNGEQYF
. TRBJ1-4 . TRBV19 TGTGCCAGTAGAAGGCAGGGAGCTAATGAAAAACTGTTTTTT CASRRQGANEKLFF
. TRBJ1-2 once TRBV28 TGTGCCAGCAGTTTACCCCCAGGGGTCCGGTATGGCTACACCTTC CASSLPPGVRYGYTF